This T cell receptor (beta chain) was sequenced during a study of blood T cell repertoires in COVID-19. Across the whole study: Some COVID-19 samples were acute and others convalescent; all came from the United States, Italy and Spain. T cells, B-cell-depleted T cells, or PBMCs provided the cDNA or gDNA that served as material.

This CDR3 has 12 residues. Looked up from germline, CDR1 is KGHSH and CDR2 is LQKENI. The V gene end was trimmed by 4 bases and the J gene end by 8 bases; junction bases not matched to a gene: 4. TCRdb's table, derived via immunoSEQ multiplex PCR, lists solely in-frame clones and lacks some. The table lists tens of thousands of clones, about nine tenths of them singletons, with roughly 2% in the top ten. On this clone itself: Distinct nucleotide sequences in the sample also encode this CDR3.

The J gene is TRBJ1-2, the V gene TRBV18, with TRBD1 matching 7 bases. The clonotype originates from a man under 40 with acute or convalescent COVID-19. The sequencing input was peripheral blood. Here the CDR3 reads CASSRDRDGYTF. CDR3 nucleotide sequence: TGTGCCAGCTCACGCGACAGGGACGGCTACACCTTC.